This T cell receptor beta chain was sequenced for a study of regulatory T cells in long-lasting Graves disease. Study outcomes and limitations: A reduction in accuracy may have resulted from the small sample size.

As to time point: newly diagnosed GD, antithyroid drugs for less than 3 months. PBMC-extracted RNA yielded the TCR library. Building of the TCR beta libraries involved iRepertoire HTBI primers and Arm-PCR of CDR3 regions. TCRdb reprocessed the multiplex PCR reads with MiXCR, giving one entry per CDR3 protein. The table has 600,000 to 650,000 distinct CDR3 sequences, roughly 16% seen once. The length of the CDR3 is 15 residues. V lost 4 bases to trimming and J lost 6 bases; unmatched junction nucleotides: 8. CDR1 is SGDLS, CDR2 YYNGEE, per germline. Details on this clonotype: Its antigen is still unknown.

The same data also went into a second study, on T cells in Graves' hyperthyroidism and ophthalmopathy.

The genes are TRBV9 and TRBJ1-1; 11 bases agree with TRBD1. The TCR originated in a woman in her twenties or thirties with Graves disease. Sequenced here: peripheral blood mononuclear cells (PBMCs), sampled at new diagnosis, from a patient treated with antithyroid drugs. The CDR3 is CASSLSGGQGAEAFF. Written as DNA, the CDR3 is TGTGCCAGCAGCTTGAGTGGGGGACAGGGGGCTGAAGCTTTCTTT.